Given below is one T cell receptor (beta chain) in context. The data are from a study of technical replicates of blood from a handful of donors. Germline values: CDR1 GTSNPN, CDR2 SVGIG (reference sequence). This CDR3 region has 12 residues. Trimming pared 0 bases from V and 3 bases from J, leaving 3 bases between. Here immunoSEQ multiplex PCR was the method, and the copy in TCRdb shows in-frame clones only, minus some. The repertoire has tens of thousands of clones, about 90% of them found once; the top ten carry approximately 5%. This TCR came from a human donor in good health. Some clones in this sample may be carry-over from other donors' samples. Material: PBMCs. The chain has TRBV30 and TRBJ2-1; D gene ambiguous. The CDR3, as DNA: TGTGCCTGGAGTGTTCTCTACAATGAGCAGTTCTTC. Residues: CAWSVLYNEQFF.